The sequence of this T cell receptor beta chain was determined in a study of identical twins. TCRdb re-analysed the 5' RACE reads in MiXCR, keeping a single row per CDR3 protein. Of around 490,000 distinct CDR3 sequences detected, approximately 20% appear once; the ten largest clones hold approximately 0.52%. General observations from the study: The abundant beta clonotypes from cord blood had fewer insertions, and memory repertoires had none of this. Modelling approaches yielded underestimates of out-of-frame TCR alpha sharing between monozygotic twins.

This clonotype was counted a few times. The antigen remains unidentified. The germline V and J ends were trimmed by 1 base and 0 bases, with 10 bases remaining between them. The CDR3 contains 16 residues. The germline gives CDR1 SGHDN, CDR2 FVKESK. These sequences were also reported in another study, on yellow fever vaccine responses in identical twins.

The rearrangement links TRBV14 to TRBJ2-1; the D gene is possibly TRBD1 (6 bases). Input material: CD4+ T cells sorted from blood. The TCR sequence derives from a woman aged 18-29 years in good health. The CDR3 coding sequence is TGTGCCAGCAGCCAAGCGGGACAAGGCTCCTACAATGAGCAGTTCTTC. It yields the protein CASSQAGQGSYNEQFF.